This entry is about one TCR beta chain. TCRdb analysed the 5' RACE reads with MiXCR anew, one entry per CDR3 protein. Of 100,000 to 120,000 distinct CDR3 sequences listed, roughly 20% were seen once; the top ten hold about 38%. The CDR3 extends over 14 amino acids. V shed 6 bases and J shed 0 bases, with 11 bases lying between them. The germline CDR1 and CDR2 sequences are KGHSH and LQKENI. The data are from a study of T-cell memory formation after mild COVID-19. The sample consisted of PBMCs or a T cell subset sorted from them (not recorded which). This receptor was obtained from a man between 18 and 35 years old who had mild COVID-19 (a few samples of this study predate the infection). Cell type and time point are not known. The J gene is TRBJ2-5, the V gene TRBV18; unclear D gene. The CDR3 DNA is TGTGCCAGCTCGTCGTACGGTCACCAAGAGACCCAGTACTTC. Translation gives CASSSYGHQETQYF.